What follows are 2 T cell receptor beta chains derived from one specimen sequenced in a study of T-cell reconstitution after alpha-beta-depleted transplantation in children. The TCRbeta library was prepared with unique molecular identifiers. Using its own MiXCR run on the PCR reads, TCRdb lists one record per CDR3 protein. The table has about 160,000 distinct CDR3 sequences, roughly 11% seen once. This material consisted of PBMCs, taken before TCRalphabeta/CD19-depleted stem cell transplant. All receptors come from a boy aged 2-9 years with acute myeloid leukemia, due to receive a stem cell transplant.

This clonotype was recorded many times. The chain combines TRBV10-2 with TRBJ2-6; D is perhaps TRBD2 (9 bases). Per the germline V gene, CDR1 is WSHSY and CDR2 is SAAADI. The CDR3 is 17 residues long. The ends were cut back, 8 bases at V and 1 base at J, with 18 bases in the middle. CDR3 DNA: TGCGCCAGCGCGGGAGGGACAGGCTTATCTGGGGCCAACGTCCTGACTTTC. Its protein product is CASAGGTGLSGANVLTF.

The sample holds many counts of this clonotype. The chain joins TRBV14 to TRBJ2-2; perhaps TRBD2 as D (6 bases). The CDR3 sequence is 13 residues long. In germline, CDR1 is SGHDN, CDR2 FVKESK. V was shortened by 6 bases and J by 6 bases, with 11 bases between the two germline ends. CDR3 region: CASRTLAAGELFF. CDR3 DNA: TGTGCCAGCAGAACACTAGCCGCCGGGGAGCTGTTTTTT.